The entry below gives a single T cell receptor beta chain sequence along with its context. What it binds is unknown. The data derive from a study of cytomegalovirus exposure and HLA in healthy donors. On the study more broadly: Previous work identified 120 million or so unique TCR beta sequences from around 200 million T cells. Findings and limits, study-wide: Cytomegalovirus association was listed for about 160 TCR beta chains. A classifier reportedly called cytomegalovirus status with high sensitivity and specificity. The only immune exposure information that was available was CMV serostatus.

PCR amplification relied on 60 Vbeta primers (plus 13 Jbeta primers). The data were produced by immunoSEQ multiplex PCR, yet TCRdb's version contains in-frame clones alone and is incomplete. Here the sample spans some 150,000 clones, 80% being singletons. The germline CDR1 and CDR2 sequences are MNHEY and SVGAGI. With V trimmed by 6 bases and J by 1 base, 5 bases remained unmatched. This CDR3 contains 15 residues. The receptor was isolated from a man aged 25-45 years in good health and CMV-seronegative. V and J are TRBV6-5 and TRBJ2-1; 8 bases line up with TRBD1. The sample was PBMCs. The CDR3 spells CASSPDRVSYNEQFF. For the CDR3, the DNA is TGTGCCAGCAGCCCGGACAGGGTATCCTACAATGAGCAGTTCTTC.